This TCR beta chain was captured in a study of blood T cell repertoires in COVID-19. The overall study: The study drew acute and convalescent COVID-19 samples from the United States, Italy and Spain. T cells, B-cell-depleted T cells, or PBMCs supplied cDNA or gDNA.

Germline CDR1 MNHEY, CDR2 SVGAGI. With 2 bases clipped from V and 1 base from J, the junction kept 1 base outside the gene matches. CDR3 length: 14 amino acids. Authors' analysis steps: Amplification of reference gene primers was used by the study to estimate nucleated cell counts. Using immunoSEQ multiplex PCR, the repertoire was profiled, and TCRdb retains in-frame clones only, with some absent. D and trimming were read from the DNA, whereas the V and J calls and clone size are those reported in that table. The sample records around 26,000 clones, 82% being singletons. This TCR was recovered from a man older than 75 with active or convalescent COVID-19. The chain has TRBV6-5 and TRBJ2-5; 7 nucleotides agree with TRBD2. Sequencing used peripheral blood. The CDR3 sequence is CASSYASGQETQYF. DNA of the CDR3: TGTGCCAGCAGTTACGCTAGCGGCCAAGAGACCCAGTACTTC.